This T cell receptor beta chain was documented in a study of shared clonotypes between healthy human individuals. Study-wide context: Three plates each covered CD4 naive and memory; CD8 naive two, CD8 memory one. Broader study findings: Memory subsets had estimated richness that was generally smaller than that of naive subsets.

200 to 250 ng DNA, about 33,000 T cell genomes, went into each sorted-subset replicate PCR. Assay: immunoSEQ multiplex PCR; the TCRdb copy retains only in-frame clones and omits some. The data contain about 600,000 clones, around 95% of them singletons. V dropped 2 bases and J dropped 3 bases, with 6 bases sitting between them. Germline V lookup: CDR1 SGHTS, CDR2 YDEGEE. The CDR3 loop spans 12 amino acids. Remarks on this clone: Its specificity is not known.

Naive CD8 cells lacked CD45RO, underwent positive selection for CCR7 and left out terminally differentiated effector memory CD45RA+ cells. The chain has TRBV5-8 and TRBJ2-7; no clear D. Material for sequencing was naive CD8+ T cells sorted from blood. This receptor was obtained from a woman in her twenties or thirties in good health. CDR3 in amino acids: CASSFPLYEQYF. As DNA, the CDR3 is TGTGCCAGCAGCTTCCCCCTCTACGAGCAGTACTTC.